This T cell receptor (beta chain) was sequenced in a study of blood T cell repertoires in COVID-19. On the study more broadly: Sites in the United States, Italy and Spain provided acute and convalescent COVID-19 samples. The analysed material was cDNA or gDNA that came from T cells, B-cell-depleted T cells, or PBMCs.

This CDR3 is 13 amino acids long. Trimming left V 5 bases short and J 1 base short, with 8 bases between. From germline, CDR1 is MNHEY and CDR2 SVGAGI. Authors' analysis steps: Quantification of nucleated cells was approximated via reference gene primer amplification. TCRdb's copy holds only in-frame clones and misses some; the assay was immunoSEQ multiplex PCR. From that table come the V and J calls and clone size; the DNA was used to work out D and trimming. The table lists 9,500 to 15,000 clones, roughly 85% of them singletons. This TCR came from a human donor in a cohort sampled during active COVID-19. This chain uses TRBV6-5 with TRBJ1-1; no definite D call. Sequencing was done on a sample of peripheral blood. The CDR3 nucleotides read TGTGCCAGCAGTAGCTTGCCGAACACTGAAGCTTTCTTT. Protein product: CASSSLPNTEAFF.